This T cell receptor beta chain was identified in a study of blood T cell repertoires in COVID-19. Study-level background: Nucleic acid was either cDNA or gDNA, and it came from T cells, B-cell-depleted T cells, or PBMCs.

Clones were read by immunoSEQ multiplex PCR, and TCRdb kept only the in-frame ones, dropping some. Of 150,000 or so clones listed, approximately 90% are singletons. The CDR3 consists of 15 residues. Trimming cost V 2 bases and J 0 bases, with 7 bases left between them. CDR1 and CDR2 from the germline V gene are SGHNT and YENEEA. Input material: peripheral blood. This chain connects TRBV11-3 to TRBJ2-2; no reliable D call. The clonotype originates from a man in his forties or fifties with acute or convalescent COVID-19. CDR3 sequence reads: CASSLYAANTGELFF. CDR3 nucleotides: TGTGCCAGCAGCTTATACGCAGCGAACACCGGGGAGCTGTTTTTT.